This T cell receptor beta chain was captured by sequencing in a study of CD8 T cell repertoires and HIV-1 epitope variants (dated by TCRdb to 2019 to 2021). General notes on the study: Twenty-five peptides representing autologous and known Gag and Nef epitope variants were each used to stimulate T cells in separate culture wells. T cells were enriched using the EasySep Human T Cell Enrichment Kit and were co-cultured with equal numbers of autologous T cell-negative cells serving as antigen-presenting cells. For 9 to 11 days the cultures were kept in IMDM with gentamicin, and on days 3 and 7 half of the media was changed with IL-2, IL-7 and IL-15 added. Running each culture condition in triplicate, except for one peptide done in duplicate, gave a total of about 80 T cell cultures. Control conditions included a CMV, EBV and flu peptide pool, the Ebola AY9 epitope as negative control, and a no-peptide well. An aliquot of 1M T cells was saved as an uncultured baseline condition, separate from the approximately 87 T cell cultures. The epitopes tested covered three Gag epitope families plus Nef HW9 and YT9.

V drops 0 bases and J drops 5 bases, leaving 7 bases in between. The germline V gene (reference sequence) gives CDR1 as PRHDT and CDR2 as FYEKMQ. The CDR3 runs 13 residues from the cysteine to the phenylalanine. Only the CDR3 portion is preserved as DNA: 39 bases, with reading frame beginning at the first base. This clone was detected once. Its binding antigen is unknown. The sample holds no much larger clone one base away, and base qualities are not on file. Beyond this particular receptor, the publication reports: Roughly 5 clonotypes recognized the Nef KF9 family and one clonotype recognized the HW9 family, while no responses to the TAALDMSHF plasma variant were seen. The assay identified only TCR beta chains and indicated proliferation to antigen, not T cell function or cytokine profile. The study identified fewer than 10 antigen-specific TCR beta clonotypes, over 5 of which appeared to be cross-reactive for autologous or known escape epitope variants.

The EasySep Human CD8+ T Cell Enrichment Kit was used on day 10 to isolate CD8+ T cells from every culture. Sequencing of TCR beta CDR3 regions was done on the immunoSEQ platform at survey depth. The QIAamp DNA micro kit was used to extract genomic DNA from every cultured and uncultured CD8+ T cell population. In the authors' own workflow: Samples with fewer than 5,000 productive reads were excluded, which removed about 7% of the roughly 75 HIV peptide-stimulated cultures. Sequences were trimmed to CDR3 by a MANAFEST web app, and nonproductive sequences, CDR3s under 5 amino acids, and sequences not starting with C or ending with F/W were removed. Antigen-specific clonotypes had to expand in at least 2 of 3 replicates versus no-peptide control at FDR 0.01, only within one epitope family. In addition, a specific clonotype needed a frequency at least fivefold higher than in wells stimulated with peptides from other epitope families. TCRdb limited this immuneACCESS table to in-frame rearrangements with V and J called. A share of clones is missing; checked studies link under half to unresolved V genes, and the rest is unexplained. D and trimming come from the DNA, and the V and J calls and clone size come from that table. This sample comprises roughly 5,800 clones, roughly 60% of them detected only once. The ten largest account for roughly two fifths of the sample.

Sample: cultured CD8+ T cells derived from PBMCs. The V and J genes are TRBV13 and TRBJ2-5; TRBD2 might be the D gene, on 6 matching bases. The receptor was derived from a male donor with HIV. The CDR3 loop reads CASSLGGGETQYF. The bases are TGTGCCAGCAGCTTAGGGGGGGGTGAGACCCAGTACTTC.